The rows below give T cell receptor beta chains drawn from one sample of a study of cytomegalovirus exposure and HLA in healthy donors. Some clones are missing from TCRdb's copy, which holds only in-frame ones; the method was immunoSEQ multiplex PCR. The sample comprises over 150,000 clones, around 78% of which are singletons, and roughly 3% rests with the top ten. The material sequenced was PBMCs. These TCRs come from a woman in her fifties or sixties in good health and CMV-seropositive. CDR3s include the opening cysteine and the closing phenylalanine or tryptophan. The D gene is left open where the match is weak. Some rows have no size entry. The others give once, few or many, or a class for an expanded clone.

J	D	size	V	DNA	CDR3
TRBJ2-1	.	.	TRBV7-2	TGTGCCAGCAGCGCGCTACTAGACTACAATGAGCAGTTCTTC	CASSALLDYNEQFF
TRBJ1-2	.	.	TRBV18	TGTGCCAGCTCACCAGACCAGACAGTCTATGGCTACACCTTC	CASSPDQTVYGYTF
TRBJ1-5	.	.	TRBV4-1	TGCGCCAGCAGCCAAGATCGGGGTAAACCGTTTCAGCCCCAGCATTTT	CASSQDRGKPFQPQHF
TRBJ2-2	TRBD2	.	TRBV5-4	TGTGCCAGCAGCTCTCCGGGACTACCTACCGGGGAGCTGTTTTTT	CASSSPGLPTGELFF
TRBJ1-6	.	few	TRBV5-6	TGTGCCAGCAGCTTGGCTACCGGCGAGGACCTCCACTTT	CASSLATGEDLHF
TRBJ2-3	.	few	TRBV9	TGTGCCAGCAGCGTAACAGGCAGAAGCCCAGATACGCAGTATTTT	CASSVTGRSPDTQYF
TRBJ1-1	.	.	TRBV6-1	TGTGCCAGCAGGAGCCACGCGGTCCACACTGAAGCTTTCTTT	CASRSHAVHTEAFF
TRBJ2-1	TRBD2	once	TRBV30	TGTGCCTGGAGTGTCGGGCTAGCGGGAGACAATGAGCAGTTCTTC	CAWSVGLAGDNEQFF
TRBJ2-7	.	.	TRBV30	TGTGCCTGGAGTCCAGGGGTTCTAGACTACGAGCAGTACTTC	CAWSPGVLDYEQYF
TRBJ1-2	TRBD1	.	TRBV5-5	TGTGCCAGCAGCATAGGACAGGATGGCTACACCTTC	CASSIGQDGYTF
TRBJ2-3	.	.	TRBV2	TGTGCCAGCTCCCCTAGAGGGCGGGGATCCACAGATACGCAGTATTTT	CASSPRGRGSTDTQYF